The rows below give T cell receptor beta chains drawn from one sample of a study of T cells in Graves' hyperthyroidism and ophthalmopathy. One entry per CDR3 protein results from TCRdb running MiXCR on the multiplex PCR reads. The data contain 490,000 or so distinct CDR3 sequences, 20% of them singletons. Sequencing input: blood. The origin of the receptors is a man aged 35 to 55 with Graves' ophthalmopathy. The CDR3 runs from the conserved cysteine through the conserved F or W. D genes are given only for firm matches.

v_gene	d_gene	j_gene	CDR3aa
TRBV9	.	TRBJ2-3	CASRPYSTDTQYF
TRBV29-1	TRBD1	TRBJ2-1	CSGKDRTYNEQFF
TRBV2	.	TRBJ2-2	CASSPQGKGGELFF
TRBV6-5	.	TRBJ1-6	CASSYSASYNSPLHF
TRBV7-8	.	TRBJ2-2	CASSSFRGTGELFF
TRBV3-1	.	TRBJ2-5	CASSQPDCQETQYF
TRBV5-1	TRBD2	TRBJ2-1	CASSPNTSGRRSEQFF
TRBV11-3	TRBD2	TRBJ2-7	CASRAGGAAGRIPYEQYF
TRBV5-1	.	TRBJ2-3	CASSLDGIYTDTQYF
TRBV28	.	TRBJ2-7	CASCTRIYEQYF